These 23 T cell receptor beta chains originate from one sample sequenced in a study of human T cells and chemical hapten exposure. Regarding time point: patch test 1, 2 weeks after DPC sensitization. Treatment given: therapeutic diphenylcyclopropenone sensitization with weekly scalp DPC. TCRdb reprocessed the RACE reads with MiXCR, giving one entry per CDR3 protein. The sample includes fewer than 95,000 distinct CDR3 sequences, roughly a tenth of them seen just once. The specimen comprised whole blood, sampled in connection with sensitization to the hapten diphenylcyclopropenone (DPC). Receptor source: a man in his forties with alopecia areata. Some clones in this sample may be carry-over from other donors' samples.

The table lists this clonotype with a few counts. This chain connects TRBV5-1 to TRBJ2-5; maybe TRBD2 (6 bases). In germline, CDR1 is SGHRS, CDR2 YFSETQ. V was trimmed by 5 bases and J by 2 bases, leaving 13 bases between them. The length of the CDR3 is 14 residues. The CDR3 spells CASSYSGPQETQYF. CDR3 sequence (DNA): TGCGCCAGCAGTTACAGCGGGCCTCAAGAGACCCAGTACTTC.

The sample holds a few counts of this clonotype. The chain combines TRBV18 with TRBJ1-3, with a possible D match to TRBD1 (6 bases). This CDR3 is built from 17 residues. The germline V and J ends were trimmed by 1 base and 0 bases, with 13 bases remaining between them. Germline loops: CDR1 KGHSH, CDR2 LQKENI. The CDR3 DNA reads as TGTGCCAGCTCACCACTCCCGGACAGCCCCTCTGGAAACACCATATATTTT. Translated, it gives CASSPLPDSPSGNTIYF.

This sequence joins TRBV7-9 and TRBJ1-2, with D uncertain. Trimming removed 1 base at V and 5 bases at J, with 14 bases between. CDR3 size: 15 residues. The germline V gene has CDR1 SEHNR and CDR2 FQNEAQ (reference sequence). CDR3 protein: CASSLDRQWVYGYTF. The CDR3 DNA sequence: TGTGCCAGCAGCTTAGATCGGCAGTGGGTGTATGGCTACACCTTC.

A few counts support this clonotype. CDR3 sequence: CSARAPGGRLFSTDTQYF. CDR3 in DNA: TGCAGTGCTAGAGCCCCCGGCGGGAGACTGTTTAGCACAGATACGCAGTATTTT. The chain has TRBV20-1 and TRBJ2-3; 7 bases align to TRBD2. CDR3 size: 18 residues. Germline V gene lookup returns CDR1 DFQATT and CDR2 SNEGSKA (reference sequence). V dropped 1 base and J dropped 0; count of bases not matched to a gene: 13.

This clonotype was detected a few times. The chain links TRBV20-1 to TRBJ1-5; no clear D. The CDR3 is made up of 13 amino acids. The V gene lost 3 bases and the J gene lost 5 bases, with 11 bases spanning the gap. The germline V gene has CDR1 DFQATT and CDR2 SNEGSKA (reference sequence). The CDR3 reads CSARPSVDQPQHF. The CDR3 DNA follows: TGCAGTGCTAGGCCGAGTGTCGATCAGCCCCAGCATTTT.

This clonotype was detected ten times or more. The CDR3 is CSARRGVNTEAFF. CDR3 in DNA: TGCAGTGCTAGAAGAGGGGTGAACACTGAAGCTTTCTTT. V usage is TRBV20-1 and J usage is TRBJ1-1, with D tentatively TRBD1 (5 bases). Trimming pared 2 bases from V and 0 bases from J, leaving 7 bases between. The CDR3 loop spans 13 amino acids. Looked up from germline, CDR1 is DFQATT and CDR2 is SNEGSKA (reference sequence).

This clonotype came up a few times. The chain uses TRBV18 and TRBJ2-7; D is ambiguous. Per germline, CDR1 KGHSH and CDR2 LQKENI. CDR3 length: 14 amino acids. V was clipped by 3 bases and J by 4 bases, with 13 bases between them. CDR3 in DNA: TGTGCCAGCTCACCCCGAGACGGACCTTACGAGCAGTACGTC. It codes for CASSPRDGPYEQYV.

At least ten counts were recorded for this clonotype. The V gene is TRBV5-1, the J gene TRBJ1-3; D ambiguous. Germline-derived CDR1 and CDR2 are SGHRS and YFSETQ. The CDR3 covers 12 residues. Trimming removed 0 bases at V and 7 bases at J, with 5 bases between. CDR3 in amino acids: CASSLDGNTIYF. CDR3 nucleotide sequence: TGCGCCAGCAGCTTGGACGGCAACACCATATATTTT.

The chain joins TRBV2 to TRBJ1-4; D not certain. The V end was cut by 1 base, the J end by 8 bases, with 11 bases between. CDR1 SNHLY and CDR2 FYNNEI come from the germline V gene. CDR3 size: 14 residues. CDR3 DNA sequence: TGTGCCAGCAGTGAAGGGATTAGGCGCGAAAAACTGTTTTTT. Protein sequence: CASSEGIRREKLFF.

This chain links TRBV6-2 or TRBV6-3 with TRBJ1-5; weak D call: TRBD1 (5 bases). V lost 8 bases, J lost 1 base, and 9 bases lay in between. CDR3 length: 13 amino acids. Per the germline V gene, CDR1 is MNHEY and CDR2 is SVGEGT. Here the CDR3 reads CASVRDSNQPQHF. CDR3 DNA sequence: TGTGCCAGCGTCCGGGACAGCAATCAGCCCCAGCATTTT.

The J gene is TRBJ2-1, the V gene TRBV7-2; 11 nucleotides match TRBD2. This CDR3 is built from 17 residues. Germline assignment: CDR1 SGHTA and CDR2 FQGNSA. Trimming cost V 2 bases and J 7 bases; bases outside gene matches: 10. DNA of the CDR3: TGTGCCAGCAGCTTATTTAGTATAGCGGGGGGGGGGAATGAGCAGTTCTTC. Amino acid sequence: CASSLFSIAGGGNEQFF.

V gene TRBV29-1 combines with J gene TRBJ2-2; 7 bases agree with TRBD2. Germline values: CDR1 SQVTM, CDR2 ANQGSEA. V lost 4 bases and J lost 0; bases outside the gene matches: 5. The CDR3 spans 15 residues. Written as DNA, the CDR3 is TGCAGCGTTGTGGCGGGAGCGACGAACACCGGGGAGCTGTTTTTT. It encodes CSVVAGATNTGELFF.

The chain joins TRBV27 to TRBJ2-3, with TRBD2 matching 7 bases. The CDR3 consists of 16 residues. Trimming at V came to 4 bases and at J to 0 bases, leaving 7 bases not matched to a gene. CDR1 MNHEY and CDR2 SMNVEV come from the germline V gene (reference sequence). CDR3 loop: CASSWNSGSSTDTQYF. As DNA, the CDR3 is TGTGCCAGCAGTTGGAATAGCGGGTCTAGCACAGATACGCAGTATTTT.

CDR3 sequence (DNA): TGTGCCAGCAGCCCCGGACAGGGAAATACAGATACGCAGTATTTT. Its protein product is CASSPGQGNTDTQYF. The chain joins TRBV7-2 to TRBJ2-3; 8 positions match TRBD1. The CDR3 spans 15 residues. Germline V gene data show CDR1 as SGHTA and CDR2 as FQGNSA. Losses at the gene ends were 5 bases for V and 3 bases for J; bases not matched to a gene: 7.

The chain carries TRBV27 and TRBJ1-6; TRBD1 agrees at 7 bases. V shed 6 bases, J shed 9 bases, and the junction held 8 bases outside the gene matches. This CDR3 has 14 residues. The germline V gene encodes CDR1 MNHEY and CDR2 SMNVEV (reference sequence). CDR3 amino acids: CASRRGTVGSPLHF. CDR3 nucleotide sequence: TGTGCCAGCAGAAGGGGGACAGTTGGTTCACCCCTCCACTTT.

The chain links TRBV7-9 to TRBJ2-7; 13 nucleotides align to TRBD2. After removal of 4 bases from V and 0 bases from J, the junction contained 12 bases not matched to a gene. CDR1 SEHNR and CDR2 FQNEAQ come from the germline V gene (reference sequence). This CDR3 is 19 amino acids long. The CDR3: CASSSRLAGGPGSSYEQYF. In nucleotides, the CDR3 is TGTGCCAGCAGCTCAAGACTAGCGGGAGGACCCGGGAGCTCCTACGAGCAGTACTTC.

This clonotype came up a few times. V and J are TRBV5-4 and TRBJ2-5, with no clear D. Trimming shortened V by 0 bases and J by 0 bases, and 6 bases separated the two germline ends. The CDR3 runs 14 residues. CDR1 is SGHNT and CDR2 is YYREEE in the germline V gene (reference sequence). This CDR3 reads CASSLGVYQETQYF. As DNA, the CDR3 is TGTGCCAGCAGCTTGGGAGTGTACCAAGAGACCCAGTACTTC.

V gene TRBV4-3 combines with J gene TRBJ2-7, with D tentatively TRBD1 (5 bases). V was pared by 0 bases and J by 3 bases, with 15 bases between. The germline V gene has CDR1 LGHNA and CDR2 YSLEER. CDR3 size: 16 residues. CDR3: CASSQDQGTPGYEQYF. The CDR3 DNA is TGCGCCAGCAGCCAAGATCAGGGCACCCCAGGCTACGAGCAGTACTTC.

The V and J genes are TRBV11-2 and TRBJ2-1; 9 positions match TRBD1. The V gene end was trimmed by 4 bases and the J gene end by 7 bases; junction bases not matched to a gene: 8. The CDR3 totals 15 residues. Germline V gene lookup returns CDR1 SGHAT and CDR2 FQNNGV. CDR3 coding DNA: TGTGCCAGCAGCTCTCATGGGACAGGGACAAATGAGCAGTTCTTC. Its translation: CASSSHGTGTNEQFF.

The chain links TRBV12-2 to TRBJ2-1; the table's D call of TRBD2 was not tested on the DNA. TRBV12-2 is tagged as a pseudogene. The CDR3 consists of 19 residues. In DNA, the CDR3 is TGTGCAAGTCGCTTAGCGGGCGGACTAGCGGGAGTTTCCTACAATGAGCAGTTCTTC. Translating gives CASRLAGGLAGVSYNEQFF.

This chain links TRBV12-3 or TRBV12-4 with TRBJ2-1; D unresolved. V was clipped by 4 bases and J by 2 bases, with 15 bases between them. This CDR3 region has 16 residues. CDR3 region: CASSSSGPRAYNEQFF. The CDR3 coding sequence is TGTGCCAGCAGTTCCTCCGGGCCCCGTGCCTACAATGAGCAGTTCTTC.

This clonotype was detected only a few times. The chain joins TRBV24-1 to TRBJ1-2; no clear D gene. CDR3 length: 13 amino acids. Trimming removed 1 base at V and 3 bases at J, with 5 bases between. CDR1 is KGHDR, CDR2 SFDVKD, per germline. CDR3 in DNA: TGTGCCACCAGTGATTTAACAGACTATGGCTACACCTTC. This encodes CATSDLTDYGYTF.

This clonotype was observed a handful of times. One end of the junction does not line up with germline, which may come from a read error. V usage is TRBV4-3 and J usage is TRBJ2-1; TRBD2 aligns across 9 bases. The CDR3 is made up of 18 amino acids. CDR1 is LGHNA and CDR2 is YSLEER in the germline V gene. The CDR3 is CASNQLNQRASGNNEQFF. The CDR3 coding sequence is TGCGCCAGCAACCAACTCAACCAACGGGCTAGCGGGAACAATGAGCAGTTCTTC.